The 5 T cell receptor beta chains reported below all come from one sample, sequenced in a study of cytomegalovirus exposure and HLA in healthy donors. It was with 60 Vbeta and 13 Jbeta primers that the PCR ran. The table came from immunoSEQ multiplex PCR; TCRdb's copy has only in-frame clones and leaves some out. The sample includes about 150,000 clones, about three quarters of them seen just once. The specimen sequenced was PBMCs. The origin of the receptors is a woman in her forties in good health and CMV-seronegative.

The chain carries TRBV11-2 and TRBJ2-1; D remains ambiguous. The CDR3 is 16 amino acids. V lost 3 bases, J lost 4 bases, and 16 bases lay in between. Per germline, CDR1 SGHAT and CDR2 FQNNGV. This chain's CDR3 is CASSFKTPPPYNEQFF. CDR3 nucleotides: TGTGCCAGCAGCTTTAAGACTCCTCCCCCTTACAATGAGCAGTTCTTC.

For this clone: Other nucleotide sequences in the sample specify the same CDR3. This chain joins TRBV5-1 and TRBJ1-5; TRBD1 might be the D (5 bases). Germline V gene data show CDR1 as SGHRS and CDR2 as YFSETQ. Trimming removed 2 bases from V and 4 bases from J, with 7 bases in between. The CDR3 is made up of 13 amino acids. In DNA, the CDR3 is TGCGCCAGCAGCTTCTCAGGGAATCAGCCCCAGCATTTT. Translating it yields CASSFSGNQPQHF.

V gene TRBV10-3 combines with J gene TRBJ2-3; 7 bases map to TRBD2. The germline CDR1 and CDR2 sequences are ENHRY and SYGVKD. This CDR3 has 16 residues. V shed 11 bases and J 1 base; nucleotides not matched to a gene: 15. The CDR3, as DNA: TGTGCCGCCGACAACCAAGCTAGCGGCCGCACAGATACGCAGTATTTT. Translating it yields CAADNQASGRTDTQYF.

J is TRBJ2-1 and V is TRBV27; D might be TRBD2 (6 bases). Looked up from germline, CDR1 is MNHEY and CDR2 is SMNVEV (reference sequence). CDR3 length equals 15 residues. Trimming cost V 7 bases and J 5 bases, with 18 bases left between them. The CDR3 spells CASMSSDYPNNEQFF. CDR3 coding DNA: TGTGCCAGCATGTCGTCGGACTACCCGAACAATGAGCAGTTCTTC.

The CDR3 reads CASSVWGKGGEGEQFF. Here the CDR3 DNA reads TGTGCCAGCAGTGTTTGGGGCAAAGGGGGAGAGGGTGAGCAGTTCTTC. This chain uses TRBV25-1 with TRBJ2-1, with TRBD1 as a possible D gene (6 bases). Deletions cut 4 bases from V and 9 bases from J, with 22 bases between. Germline CDR1 MGHDK, CDR2 SYGVNS. The CDR3 is 16 residues long.